This record covers a single TCR beta chain. The sample holds other DNA sequences that translate to the same CDR3. These data originate in a study of blood T cell repertoires in COVID-19. The overall study: COVID-19 samples collected from the United States, Italy and Spain covered acute and convalescent phases. PBMCs, B-cell-depleted T cells, or T cells were the source of the cDNA or gDNA that made up the material.

Per the original methods: Amplified reference gene primers provided the basis for estimating nucleated cell counts. The data were produced by immunoSEQ multiplex PCR, yet TCRdb's version contains in-frame clones alone and is incomplete. V, J and clone size were drawn from that table, and D and trimming were deduced from the DNA. The sample carries about 83,000 clones, about 88% recorded once. CDR3 size: 11 residues. The germline V gene has CDR1 SGHAT and CDR2 FQNNGV. Trimming shortened V by 5 bases and J by 2 bases, and 3 bases separated the two germline ends. The chain carries TRBV11-2 and TRBJ2-5; D ambiguous. Material for sequencing was peripheral blood. The receptor was derived from a human donor in a cohort sampled during active COVID-19. The CDR3 DNA sequence: TGTGCCAGCAGCCTTCAAGAGACCCAGTACTTC. Translating it yields CASSLQETQYF.